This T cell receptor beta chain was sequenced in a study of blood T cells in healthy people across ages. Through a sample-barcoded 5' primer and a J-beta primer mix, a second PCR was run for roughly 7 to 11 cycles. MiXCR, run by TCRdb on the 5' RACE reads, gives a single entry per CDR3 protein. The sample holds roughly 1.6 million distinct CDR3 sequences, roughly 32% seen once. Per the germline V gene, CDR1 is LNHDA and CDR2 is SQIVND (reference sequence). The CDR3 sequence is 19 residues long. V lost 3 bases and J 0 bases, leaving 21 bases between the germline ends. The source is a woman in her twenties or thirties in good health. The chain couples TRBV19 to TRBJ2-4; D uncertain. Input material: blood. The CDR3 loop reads CASSISFFIAERAKNIQYF. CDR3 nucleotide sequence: TGTGCCAGTAGTATCTCCTTTTTCATTGCGGAACGAGCCAAAAACATTCAGTACTTC.